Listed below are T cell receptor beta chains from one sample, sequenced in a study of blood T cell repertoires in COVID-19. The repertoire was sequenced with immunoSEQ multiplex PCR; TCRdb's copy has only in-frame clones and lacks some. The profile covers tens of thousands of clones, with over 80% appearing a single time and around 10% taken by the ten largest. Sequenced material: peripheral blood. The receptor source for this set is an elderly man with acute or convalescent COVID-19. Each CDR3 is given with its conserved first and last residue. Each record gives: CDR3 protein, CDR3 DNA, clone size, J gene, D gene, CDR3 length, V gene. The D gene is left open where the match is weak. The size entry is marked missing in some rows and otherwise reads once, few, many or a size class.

CDR3: CASSSRQGGAEAFF
DNA: TGTGCCAGCAGCAGTAGGCAAGGGGGCGCGGAAGCTTTCTTT
size: NA
J: TRBJ1-1
D: TRBD1
length: 14
V: TRBV9

CDR3: CASTIREGEKLFF
DNA: TGTGCCAGCACCATTCGAGAGGGTGAAAAACTGTTTTTT
size: NA
J: TRBJ1-4
D: NA
length: 13
V: TRBV14

CDR3: CASSEQGGRAGEQFF
DNA: TGTGCCAGCAGTGAACAGGGCGGGAGGGCCGGTGAGCAGTTCTTC
size: NA
J: TRBJ2-1
D: TRBD2
length: 15
V: TRBV2

CDR3: CASSLGTGAGGYTF
DNA: TGTGCCAGCAGTTTAGGGACAGGGGCTGGTGGCTACACCTTC
size: NA
J: TRBJ1-2
D: TRBD1
length: 14
V: TRBV27

CDR3: CASSLGPGHNYEQYF
DNA: TGTGCCAGCAGTTTAGGTCCGGGACACAACTACGAGCAGTACTTC
size: once
J: TRBJ2-7
D: NA
length: 15
V: TRBV27

CDR3: CASRNLAVAYEQYF
DNA: TGTGCCAGCAGAAACCTAGCGGTCGCCTACGAGCAGTACTTC
size: NA
J: TRBJ2-7
D: TRBD2
length: 14
V: TRBV6-5

CDR3: CSVKQGTETQYF
DNA: TGCAGCGTAAAACAGGGAACGGAGACCCAGTACTTC
size: NA
J: TRBJ2-5
D: NA
length: 12
V: TRBV29-1

CDR3: CASSLGFTGPASRNTEAFF
DNA: TGCGCCAGCAGCTTGGGGTTTACAGGGCCCGCCTCTCGGAACACTGAAGCTTTCTTT
size: NA
J: TRBJ1-1
D: NA
length: 19
V: TRBV5-1

CDR3: CASSVEPGQKSTDTQYF
DNA: TGTGCCAGCAGCGTAGAGCCGGGACAGAAGTCCACAGATACGCAGTATTTT
size: NA
J: TRBJ2-3
D: TRBD1
length: 17
V: TRBV9

CDR3: CASSLRLAATDTQYF
DNA: TGTGCCAGCAGTTTACGACTAGCGGCCACAGATACGCAGTATTTT
size: NA
J: TRBJ2-3
D: TRBD2
length: 15
V: TRBV28

CDR3: CASIWGQGSTEAFF
DNA: TGCGCCAGCATCTGGGGACAGGGGTCCACTGAAGCTTTCTTT
size: NA
J: TRBJ1-1
D: TRBD1
length: 14
V: TRBV4-1

CDR3: CSVEWGRSVNTEAFF
DNA: TGCAGCGTTGAGTGGGGGCGCTCAGTTAACACTGAAGCTTTCTTT
size: NA
J: TRBJ1-1
D: NA
length: 15
V: TRBV29-1

CDR3: CSVPSGVIGGELFF
DNA: TGCAGCGTTCCTAGCGGGGTCATTGGGGGGGAGCTGTTTTTT
size: NA
J: TRBJ2-2
D: TRBD2
length: 14
V: TRBV29-1

CDR3: CASSEDGGSPLHF
DNA: TGTGCCAGCAGTGAAGACGGCGGCTCACCCCTCCACTTT
size: NA
J: TRBJ1-6
D: NA
length: 13
V: TRBV6-1